The clone carrying this T cell receptor (beta chain) was counted a few times. This CDR3 is built from 15 residues. The V gene end was trimmed by 3 bases and the J gene end by 5 bases; junction bases not matched to a gene: 7. These data originate in a study of T cells after yellow fever vaccination. TCRdb called the 5' RACE reads again in MiXCR, with one record for every CDR3 protein. The data hold about 630,000 distinct CDR3 sequences, with around 12% observed a single time. The clonotype comes from a man between 25 and 39 years old who received the YFV17D yellow fever vaccine. This specimen was PBMCs, taken on the day of the yellow fever booster vaccination. The gene calls are TRBV12-3 or TRBV12-4 and TRBJ2-7; 10 bases agree with TRBD2. CDR3 sequence reads: CASSFSSGSGHEQYF. CDR3 nucleotide sequence: TGTGCCAGCAGTTTCTCTAGCGGGAGCGGGCACGAGCAGTACTTC.